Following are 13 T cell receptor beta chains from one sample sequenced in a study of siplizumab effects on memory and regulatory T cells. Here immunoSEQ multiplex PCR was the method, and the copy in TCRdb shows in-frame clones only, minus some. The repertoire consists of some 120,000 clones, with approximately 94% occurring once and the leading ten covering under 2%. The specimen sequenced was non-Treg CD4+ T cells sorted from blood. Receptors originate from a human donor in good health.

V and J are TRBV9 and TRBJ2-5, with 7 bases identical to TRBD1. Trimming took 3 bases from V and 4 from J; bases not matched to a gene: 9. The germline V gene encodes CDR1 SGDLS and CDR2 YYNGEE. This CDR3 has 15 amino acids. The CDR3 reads CASSARTGETETQYF. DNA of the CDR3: TGTGCCAGCAGCGCGAGAACAGGGGAAACAGAGACCCAGTACTTC.

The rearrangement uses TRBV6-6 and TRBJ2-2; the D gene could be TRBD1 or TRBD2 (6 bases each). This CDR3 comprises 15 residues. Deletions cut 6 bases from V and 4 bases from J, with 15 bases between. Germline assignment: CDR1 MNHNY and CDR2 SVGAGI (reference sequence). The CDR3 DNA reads TGTGCCAGCAGCTACCGGGGGCGCGGCACCGGGGAGCTGTTTTTT. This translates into CASSYRGRGTGELFF.

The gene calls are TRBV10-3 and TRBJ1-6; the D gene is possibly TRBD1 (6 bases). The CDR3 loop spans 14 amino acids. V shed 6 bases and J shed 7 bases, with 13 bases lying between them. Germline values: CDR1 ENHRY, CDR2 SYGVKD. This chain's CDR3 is CAIRPGQGNSPLHF. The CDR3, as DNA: TGTGCCATCAGGCCGGGCCAGGGGAATTCACCCCTCCACTTT.

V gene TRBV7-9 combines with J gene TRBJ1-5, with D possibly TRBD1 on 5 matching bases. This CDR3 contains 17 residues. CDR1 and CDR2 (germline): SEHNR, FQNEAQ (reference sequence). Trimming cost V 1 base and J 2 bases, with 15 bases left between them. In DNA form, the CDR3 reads TGTGCCAGCAGCTTAGGGAGAGGGGAGATGCGCAATCAGCCCCAGCATTTT. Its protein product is CASSLGRGEMRNQPQHF.

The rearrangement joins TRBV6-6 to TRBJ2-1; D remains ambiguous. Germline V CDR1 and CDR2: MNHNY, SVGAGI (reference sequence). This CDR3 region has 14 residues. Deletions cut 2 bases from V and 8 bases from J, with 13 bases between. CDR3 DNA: TGTGCCAGCAGTTACACGGCCGCTGGCGATGAGCAGTTCTTC. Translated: CASSYTAAGDEQFF.

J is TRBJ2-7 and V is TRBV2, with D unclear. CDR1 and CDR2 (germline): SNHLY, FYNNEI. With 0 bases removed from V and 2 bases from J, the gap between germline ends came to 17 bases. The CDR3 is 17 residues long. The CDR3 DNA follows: TGTGCCAGCAGTGAAGCTTCGATTTCGCCGTGGGCCTACGAGCAGTACTTC. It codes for CASSEASISPWAYEQYF.

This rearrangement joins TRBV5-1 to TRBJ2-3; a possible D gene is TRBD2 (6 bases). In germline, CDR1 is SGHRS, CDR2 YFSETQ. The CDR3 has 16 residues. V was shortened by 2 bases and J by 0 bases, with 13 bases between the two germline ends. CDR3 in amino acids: CASSFLASASTDTQYF. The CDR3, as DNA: TGCGCCAGCAGCTTCTTGGCTAGCGCGAGCACAGATACGCAGTATTTT.

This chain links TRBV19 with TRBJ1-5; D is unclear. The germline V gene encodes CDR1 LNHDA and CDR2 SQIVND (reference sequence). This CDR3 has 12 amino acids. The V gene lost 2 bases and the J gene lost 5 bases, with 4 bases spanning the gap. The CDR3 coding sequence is TGTGCCAGTAGTATAAAGGATCAGCCCCAGCATTTT. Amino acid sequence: CASSIKDQPQHF.

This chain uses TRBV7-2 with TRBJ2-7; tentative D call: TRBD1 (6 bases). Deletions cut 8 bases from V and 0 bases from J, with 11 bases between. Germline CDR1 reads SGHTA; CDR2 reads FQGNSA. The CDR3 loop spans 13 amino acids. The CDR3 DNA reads TGTGCCAGCCAACGGGACATCTCCTACGAGCAGTACTTC. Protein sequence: CASQRDISYEQYF. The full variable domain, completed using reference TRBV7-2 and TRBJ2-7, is GAGVSQSPSNKVTEKGKDVELRCDPISGHTALYWYRQSLGQGLEFLIYFQGNSAPDKSGLPSDRFSAERTGGSVSTLTIQRTQQEDSAVYLCASQRDISYEQYFGPGTRLTVT.

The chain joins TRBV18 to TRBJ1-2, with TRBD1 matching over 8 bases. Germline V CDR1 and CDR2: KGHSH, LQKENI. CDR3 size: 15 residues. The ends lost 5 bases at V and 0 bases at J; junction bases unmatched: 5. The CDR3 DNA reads TGTGCCAGCTCATCACTGGACAGGGCTAACTATGGCTACACCTTC. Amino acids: CASSSLDRANYGYTF.

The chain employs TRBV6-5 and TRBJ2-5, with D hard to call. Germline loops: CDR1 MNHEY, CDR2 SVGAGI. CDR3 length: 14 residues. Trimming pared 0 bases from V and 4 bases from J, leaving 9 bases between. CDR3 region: CASSYSLTAETQYF. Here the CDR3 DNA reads TGTGCCAGCAGTTACTCGTTAACAGCAGAGACCCAGTACTTC.

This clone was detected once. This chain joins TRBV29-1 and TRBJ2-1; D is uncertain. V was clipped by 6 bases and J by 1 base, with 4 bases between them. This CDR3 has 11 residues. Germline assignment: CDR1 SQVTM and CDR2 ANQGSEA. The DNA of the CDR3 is TGCAGCGTACGGTCCTACAATGAGCAGTTCTTC. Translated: CSVRSYNEQFF.

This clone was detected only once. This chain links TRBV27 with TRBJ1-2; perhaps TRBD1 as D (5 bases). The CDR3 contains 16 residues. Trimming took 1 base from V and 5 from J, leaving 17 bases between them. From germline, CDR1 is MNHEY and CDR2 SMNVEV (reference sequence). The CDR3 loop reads CASSLYPKGTGYGYTF. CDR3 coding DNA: TGTGCCAGCAGTTTATACCCAAAGGGGACGGGATATGGCTACACCTTC.